The T cell receptor (beta chain) under discussion was sequenced for a study of blood T cell repertoires in COVID-19. In the study overall: Samples taken during acute and convalescent COVID-19 were collected in the United States, Italy and Spain. PBMCs, B-cell-depleted T cells, or T cells were the source of the cDNA or gDNA that made up the material.

The CDR3 consists of 15 residues. Germline lookup yields CDR1 SNHLY and CDR2 FYNNEI. The V gene end was trimmed by 8 bases and the J gene end by 4 bases; junction bases not matched to a gene: 12. In its sample, this clone was seen a few times. In the authors' methods: From reference gene primer amplification, estimates of nucleated cell counts were derived. The assay was immunoSEQ multiplex PCR, and TCRdb's table has in-frame clones only and misses some. That table gives V, J and clone size, and the DNA gave D and trimming. The repertoire holds around 270,000 clones, with less than 90% as singletons. The origin of this receptor is a woman in her 40s who had recovered from COVID-19. Sequencing was carried out using peripheral blood. The chain recombines TRBV2 with TRBJ2-5; 8 positions agree with TRBD2. The CDR3 is CASEGRRGAGETQYF. As DNA, the CDR3 is TGTGCCAGCGAGGGGAGGCGGGGGGCTGGAGAGACCCAGTACTTC.